One and the same sample provided the 7 T cell receptor beta chains below, sequenced in a study of T cells after yellow fever vaccination. From the 5' RACE reads, TCRdb called clonotypes with MiXCR, one entry per CDR3 protein. The sample lists more than 350,000 distinct CDR3 sequences; 9.5% to 13% were seen once. Source: PBMCs, taken on the day of the first yellow fever vaccination. Receptors were obtained from a man younger than 35 who received the YFV17D yellow fever vaccine.

This clonotype has just a few counts. This chain joins TRBV2 and TRBJ2-1; 10 nucleotides agree with TRBD1. Trimming took 8 bases from V and 7 from J; bases not matched to a gene: 8. CDR3 size: 14 residues. Germline-derived CDR1 and CDR2 are SNHLY and FYNNEI. The CDR3 is CASERDRGVNEQFF. Here the CDR3 DNA reads TGTGCCAGCGAGCGGGACAGGGGCGTGAATGAGCAGTTCTTC.

This clonotype was seen many times. The V and J genes are TRBV4-2 and TRBJ2-3; D remains ambiguous. The V gene's germline CDR1 is LGHNA and CDR2 YNFKEQ. Trimming removed 0 bases from V and 2 bases from J, with 6 bases in between. The CDR3 covers 14 residues. As DNA, the CDR3 is TGTGCCAGCAGCCAAGACGGTACCACAGATACGCAGTATTTT. It codes for CASSQDGTTDTQYF.

V is TRBV27 and J is TRBJ2-2; tentatively, D is TRBD1 (7 bases). The CDR3 loop spans 18 amino acids. The germline V gene has CDR1 MNHEY and CDR2 SMNVEV (reference sequence). Trimming stripped 2 bases from V and 5 bases from J, with 21 bases between. The CDR3 spells CASSLGGIQGGATGELFF. In nucleotides, the CDR3 is TGTGCCAGCAGTTTAGGGGGGATCCAAGGGGGCGCGACCGGGGAGCTGTTTTTT.

This clonotype appeared a single time. A single base separates this from a much larger clone, so it may be a read error. The CDR3 end shows no conserved phenylalanine or tryptophan, and so a read error is likely. The chain employs TRBV12-3 or TRBV12-4 and TRBJ1-6, with D possibly matching TRBD1 (5 bases). This CDR3 region has 15 residues. The germline V and J ends were trimmed by 3 bases and 7 bases, with 13 bases remaining between them. CDR3 residues: CASSFGQGGNSPLHS. DNA for the CDR3: TGTGCCAGCAGTTTCGGGCAGGGAGGGAATTCACCCCTCCACTCT.

V and J are TRBV24-1 and TRBJ2-7, with 7 bases matching TRBD1. Germline V lookup: CDR1 KGHDR, CDR2 SFDVKD. V lost 7 bases, J lost 4 bases, and 9 bases stayed unmatched. This CDR3 comprises 14 residues. In nucleotides, the CDR3 is TGTGCCACCAGCGGCAGGGGGTATCTTTACGAGCAGTACGTC. It codes for CATSGRGYLYEQYV.

This CDR3 is CATGTSGDYEQYV. CDR3 bases: TGTGCCACCGGGACTAGCGGGGACTACGAGCAGTACGTC. The chain links TRBV10-3 to TRBJ2-7, with 13 bases matching TRBD2. The CDR3 is 13 residues long. V dropped 10 bases and J dropped 3; count of bases not matched to a gene: 3. CDR1 and CDR2 (germline): ENHRY, SYGVKD.

The chain links TRBV9 to TRBJ1-4; 7 nucleotides align to TRBD1. CDR3 size: 14 residues. Unmatched junction bases numbered 8, after V lost 7 bases and J lost 5 bases. Germline loops: CDR1 SGDLS, CDR2 YYNGEE. The CDR3, as DNA: TGTGCCAGCTGCCCCGGGACAGAGAATGAAAAACTGTTTTTT. This translates into CASCPGTENEKLFF.